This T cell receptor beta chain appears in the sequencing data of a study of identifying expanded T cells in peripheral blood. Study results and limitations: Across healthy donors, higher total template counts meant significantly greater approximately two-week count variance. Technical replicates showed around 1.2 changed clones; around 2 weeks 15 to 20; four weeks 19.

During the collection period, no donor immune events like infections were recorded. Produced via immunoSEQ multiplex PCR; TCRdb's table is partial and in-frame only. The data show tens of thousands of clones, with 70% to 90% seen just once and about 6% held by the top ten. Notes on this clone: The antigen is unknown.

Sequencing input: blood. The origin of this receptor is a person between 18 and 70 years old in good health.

The CDR3 DNA follows: TGTGCCAGCAGTTACGGGCAGGCGGTCTTCAACACTGAAGCTTTCTTT. Residues: CASSYGQAVFNTEAFF. The chain uses TRBV6-5 and TRBJ1-1; D gene unclear. Trimming took off 2 bases at V and 2 bases at J, with 15 bases between the two ends. Germline V CDR1 and CDR2: MNHEY, SVGAGI. The CDR3 runs 16 residues.